This TCR beta chain was captured in a study of beta chain features in type 1 diabetes. Study in general: No patient-donor differences in age, gender, total cells or subset yield.

Germline loops: CDR1 GTSNPN, CDR2 SVGIG (reference sequence). This CDR3 comprises 16 residues. Trimming cost V 0 bases and J 6 bases, with 21 bases left between them. Only a few counts were recorded for this clone. Its cognate antigen is unknown. Every sorted population was more than 95% pure. Findings and caveats of the study: Shortening of TCRB CDR3s, moderate but significant, appeared in all four CD4+ subsets of Type 1 diabetes patients.

Reverse transcription of all isolated RNA meant that expressed TCRB transcripts were sequenced. Profiled with immunoSEQ multiplex PCR; TCRdb holds only in-frame clones, not every one. The table has hundreds of thousands of clones, 13% seen once. Sequenced input: naive CD4+ T cells from blood. This receptor was obtained from a man aged 18 to 35 with type 1 diabetes. J is TRBJ2-7 and V is TRBV30; a weak D match, TRBD1 (5 bases). The CDR3 loop is CAWSVSRVPRYGEQYF. The CDR3 coding sequence is TGTGCCTGGAGTGTAAGCAGGGTCCCGCGTTATGGCGAGCAGTACTTC.